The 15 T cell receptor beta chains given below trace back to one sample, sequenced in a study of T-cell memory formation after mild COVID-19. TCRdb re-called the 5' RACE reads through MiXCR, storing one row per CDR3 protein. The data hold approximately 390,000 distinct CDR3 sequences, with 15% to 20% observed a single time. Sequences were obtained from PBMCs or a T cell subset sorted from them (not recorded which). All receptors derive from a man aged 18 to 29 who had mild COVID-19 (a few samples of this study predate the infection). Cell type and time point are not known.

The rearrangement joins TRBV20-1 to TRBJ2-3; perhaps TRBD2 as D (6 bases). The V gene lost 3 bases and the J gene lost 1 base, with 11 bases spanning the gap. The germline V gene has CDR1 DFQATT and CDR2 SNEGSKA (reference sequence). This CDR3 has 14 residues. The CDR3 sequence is CSASLPGGTDTQYF. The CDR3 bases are TGCAGTGCTAGTTTGCCGGGGGGCACAGATACGCAGTATTTT.

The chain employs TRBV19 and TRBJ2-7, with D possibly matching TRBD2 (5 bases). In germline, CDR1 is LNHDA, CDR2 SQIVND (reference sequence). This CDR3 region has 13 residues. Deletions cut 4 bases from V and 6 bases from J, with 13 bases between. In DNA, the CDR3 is TGTGCCAGTAGTAGGGGTCCCGCGGGCGAGCAGTACTTC. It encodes CASSRGPAGEQYF.

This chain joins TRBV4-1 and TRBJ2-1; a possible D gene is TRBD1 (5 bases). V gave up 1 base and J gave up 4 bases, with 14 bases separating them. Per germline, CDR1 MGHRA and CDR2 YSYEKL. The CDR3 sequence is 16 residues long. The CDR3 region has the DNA TGCGCCAGCAGCCAAGCTTTAAGGGGCGCTTACAATGAGCAGTTCTTC. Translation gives CASSQALRGAYNEQFF.

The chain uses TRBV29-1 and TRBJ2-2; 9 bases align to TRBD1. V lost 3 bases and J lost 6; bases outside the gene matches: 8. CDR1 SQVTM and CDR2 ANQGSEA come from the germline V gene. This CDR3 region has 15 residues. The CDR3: CSVETGQGIAGELFF. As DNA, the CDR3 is TGCAGCGTTGAGACGGGACAGGGTATCGCCGGGGAGCTGTTTTTT.

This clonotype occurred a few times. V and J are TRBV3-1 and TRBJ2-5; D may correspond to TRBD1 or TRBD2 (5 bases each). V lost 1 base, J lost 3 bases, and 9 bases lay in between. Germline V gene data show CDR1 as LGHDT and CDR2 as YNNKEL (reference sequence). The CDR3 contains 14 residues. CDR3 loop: CASSQVRGEETQYF. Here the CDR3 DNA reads TGTGCCAGCAGCCAAGTGAGGGGAGAAGAGACCCAGTACTTC.

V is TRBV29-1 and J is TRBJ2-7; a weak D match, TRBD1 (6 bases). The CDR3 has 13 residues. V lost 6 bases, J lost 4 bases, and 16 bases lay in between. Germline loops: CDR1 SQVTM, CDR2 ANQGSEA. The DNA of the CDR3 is TGCAGCGTGACCGGACAGCTATCGTACGAGCAGTACTTC. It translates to CSVTGQLSYEQYF.

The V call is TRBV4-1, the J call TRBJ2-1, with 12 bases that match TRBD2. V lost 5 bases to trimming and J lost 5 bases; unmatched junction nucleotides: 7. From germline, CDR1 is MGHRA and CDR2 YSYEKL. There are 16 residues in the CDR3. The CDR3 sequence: CASSATSGGYNNEQFF. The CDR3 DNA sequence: TGCGCCAGCAGCGCTACTAGCGGGGGGTACAACAATGAGCAGTTCTTC.

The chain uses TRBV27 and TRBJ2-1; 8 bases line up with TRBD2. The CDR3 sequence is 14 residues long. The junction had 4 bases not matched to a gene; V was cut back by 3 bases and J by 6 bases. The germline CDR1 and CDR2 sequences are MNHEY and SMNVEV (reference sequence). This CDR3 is CASSFPGGLNEQFF. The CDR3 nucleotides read TGTGCCAGCAGTTTCCCGGGGGGGCTCAATGAGCAGTTCTTC.

The CDR3 here is CASSKIADTEAFF. The DNA of the CDR3 is TGTGCCAGCAGCAAAATCGCGGACACTGAAGCTTTCTTT. The gene calls are TRBV7-3 and TRBJ1-1; D uncertain. V lost 5 bases, J lost 3 bases, and 10 bases lay in between. From germline, CDR1 is SGHTA and CDR2 FQGTGA. The CDR3 runs to 13 residues. The full variable domain, in which reference TRBV7-3 and TRBJ1-1 provide the parts outside the CDR3, is GAGVSQTPSNKVTEKGKYVELRCDPISGHTALYWYRQSLGQGPEFLIYFQGTGAADDSGLPNDRFFAVRPEGSVSTLKIQRTERGDSAVYLCASSKIADTEAFFGQGTRLTVV.

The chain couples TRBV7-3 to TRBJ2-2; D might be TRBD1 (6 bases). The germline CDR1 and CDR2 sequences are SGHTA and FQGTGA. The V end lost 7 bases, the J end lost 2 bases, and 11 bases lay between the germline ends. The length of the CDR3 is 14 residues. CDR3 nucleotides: TGTGCCAGCACCAGGGGTGATAACACCGGGGAGCTGTTTTTT. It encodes CASTRGDNTGELFF. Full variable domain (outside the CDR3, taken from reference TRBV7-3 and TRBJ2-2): GAGVSQTPSNKVTEKGKYVELRCDPISGHTALYWYRQSLGQGPEFLIYFQGTGAADDSGLPNDRFFAVRPEGSVSTLKIQRTERGDSAVYLCASTRGDNTGELFFGEGSRLTVL.

CDR3 coding DNA: TGCGCCAGCAGCCAATCTCGGACTAGCGCAGATACGCAGTATTTT. Protein sequence: CASSQSRTSADTQYF. The rearrangement links TRBV4-3 to TRBJ2-3, with 9 nucleotides matching TRBD2. The CDR3 runs 15 residues. Germline-derived CDR1 and CDR2 are LGHNA and YSLEER. V was clipped by 2 bases and J by 4 bases; unmatched bases: 4.

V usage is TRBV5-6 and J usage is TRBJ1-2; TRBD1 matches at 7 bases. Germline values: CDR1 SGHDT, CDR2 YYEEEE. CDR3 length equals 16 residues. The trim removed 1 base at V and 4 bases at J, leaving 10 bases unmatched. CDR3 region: CASSLKGAKSRYGYTF. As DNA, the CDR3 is TGTGCCAGCAGCTTGAAGGGGGCGAAGTCGCGCTATGGCTACACCTTC.

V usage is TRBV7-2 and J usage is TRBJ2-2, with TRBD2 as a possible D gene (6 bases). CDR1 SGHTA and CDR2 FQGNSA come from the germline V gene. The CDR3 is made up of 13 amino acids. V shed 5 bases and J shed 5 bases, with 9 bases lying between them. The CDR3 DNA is TGTGCCAGCAGCCGCGCGGGGACCGGGGAGCTGTTTTTT. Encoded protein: CASSRAGTGELFF.

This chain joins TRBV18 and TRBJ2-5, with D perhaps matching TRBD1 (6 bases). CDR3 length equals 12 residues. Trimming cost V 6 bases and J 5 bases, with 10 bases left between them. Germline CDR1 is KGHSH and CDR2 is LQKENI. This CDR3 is CASSWTDETQYF. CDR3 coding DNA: TGTGCCAGCTCTTGGACAGATGAGACCCAGTACTTC.

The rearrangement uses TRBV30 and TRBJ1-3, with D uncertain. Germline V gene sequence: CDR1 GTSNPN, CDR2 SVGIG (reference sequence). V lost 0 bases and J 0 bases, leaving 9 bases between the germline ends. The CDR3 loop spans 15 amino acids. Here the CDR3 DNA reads TGTGCCTGGAGTGTAGGTCTCAGCTCTGGAAACACCATATATTTT. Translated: CAWSVGLSSGNTIYF.